This T cell receptor (beta chain) was sequenced in a study of radiation and T cells in renal cell carcinoma. General study results and limits: In blood, top tumor clones expanded by 2 weeks, shrinking by 4.

Time point of the sample: blood 4 weeks post-SBRT, at nephrectomy. Treatment defined: 15 Gy SBRT to primary tumor, nephrectomy 4 weeks later. Nephrectomy followed 15 Gy stereotactic body radiation by 4 weeks. Radiation-treated patients gave blood at baseline, week 2 and week 4. Clear cell pathology was present in this patient's renal cell carcinoma. Sequenced by immunoSEQ multiplex PCR; TCRdb stores in-frame clones only, minus some. The data contain approximately 170,000 clones, about 88% of them singletons. With respect to this clone: The antigen is unknown.

Germline lookup yields CDR1 LGHNA and CDR2 YNFKEQ. Trimming cost V 0 bases and J 1 base; bases outside gene matches: 5. This CDR3 has 16 amino acids. The chain combines TRBV4-2 with TRBJ2-7, with 8 bases fitting TRBD1. The specimen was blood, collected from a patient whose treatment included radiotherapy and nephrectomy. This receptor was identified in a woman aged 50 to 65 with renal cell carcinoma. The chain's CDR3 is CASSQDLQGASYEQYF. CDR3 nucleotide sequence: TGTGCCAGCAGCCAAGATCTTCAGGGGGCATCCTACGAGCAGTACTTC.